This passage covers 21 T cell receptor beta chains from one sample sequenced in a study of T cell repertoires in cytomegalovirus infection (dated by TCRdb to about 2019). Instrument used: Illumina HiSeq 1500. The public reads were run again by TCRdb, first through fastp at Q25 and then through MiXCR, and only productive beta chains were kept. One record per CDR3 amino acid sequence lists the most common genes and DNA. In all, the sample holds 200,000 to 250,000 distinct CDR3 sequences, and over 20% of those were seen once. 18% of the sample comes from the top ten. Sequencing was done on a sample of CD8+ T cells from PBMCs. Receptor source: a human donor in good health (CMV status not recorded). Some clones in this sample may be carry-over from other donors' samples.

Ten or more counts support this clonotype. The J gene is TRBJ2-3, the V gene TRBV2; maybe TRBD2 (6 bases). In germline, CDR1 is SNHLY, CDR2 FYNNEI. The CDR3 loop spans 15 amino acids. The ends were cut back, 3 bases at V and 4 bases at J, with 14 bases in the middle. CDR3 protein: CASSETTSSSDTQYF. The CDR3 coding sequence is TGTGCCAGCAGTGAGACGACTAGTAGCTCAGATACGCAGTATTTT.

This clonotype was seen a few times. The chain carries TRBV12-3 or TRBV12-4 and TRBJ2-7, with a weak D call TRBD2 (7 bases). Trimming removed 5 bases at V and 4 bases at J, with 21 bases between. The CDR3 is 16 amino acids. In DNA, the CDR3 is TGTGCCAGCAGTCCCCGAGGGGGGGGTGGAAGGTACGAGCAGTACTTC. Protein: CASSPRGGGGRYEQYF.

This clonotype has a handful of counts. V gene TRBV6-9 combines with J gene TRBJ2-5, with TRBD1 as a possible D gene (6 bases). This CDR3 is built from 13 residues. Deletions cut 4 bases from V and 2 bases from J, with 8 bases between. Germline V gives CDR1 MNHGY, CDR2 SVAAGI. Here the CDR3 reads CASSWGQQETQYF. The DNA of the CDR3 is TGTGCCAGCAGTTGGGGACAACAAGAGACCCAGTACTTC.

CDR3 amino acids: CASKRTLNTEAFF. CDR3 nucleotides: TGTGCCAGCAAACGGACCTTGAACACTGAAGCTTTCTTT. The chain combines TRBV27 with TRBJ1-1, with D hard to call. The CDR3 spans 13 residues. Trimming left V 7 bases short and J 0 bases short, with 9 bases between. Germline CDR1 is MNHEY and CDR2 is SMNVEV (reference sequence).

The V gene is TRBV9, the J gene TRBJ2-2; D is unclear. The CDR3 sequence is 13 residues long. Germline values: CDR1 SGDLS, CDR2 YYNGEE. V lost 3 bases to trimming and J lost 6 bases, with 9 bases between them. CDR3: CASSAQRAGELFF. The CDR3 region has the DNA TGTGCCAGCAGCGCCCAACGTGCCGGGGAGCTGTTTTTT.

This clonotype appeared a few times. This rearrangement joins TRBV2 to TRBJ2-2; perhaps TRBD2 as D (6 bases). Germline values: CDR1 SNHLY, CDR2 FYNNEI. V gave up 5 bases and J gave up 4 bases, with 14 bases separating them. This CDR3 contains 15 residues. CDR3 in DNA: TGTGCCAGCAGTCAGGGCTACGGGGGCACCGGGGAGCTGTTTTTT. It yields the protein CASSQGYGGTGELFF.

This clonotype showed up just a few times. V gene TRBV28 combines with J gene TRBJ2-5, with D uncertain. The CDR3 covers 14 residues. Trimming stripped 5 bases from V and 1 base from J, with 11 bases between. The germline CDR1 and CDR2 sequences are MDHEN and SYDVKM. The CDR3 DNA sequence: TGTGCCAGCAGTCCGCGGACGGTCCAAGAGACCCAGTACTTC. Protein sequence: CASSPRTVQETQYF.

This clonotype has more than one count but fewer than ten. This chain joins TRBV6-6 and TRBJ1-1; no clear D. Germline V CDR1 and CDR2: MNHNY, SVGAGI (reference sequence). V gave up 4 bases and J gave up 0 bases, with 9 bases separating them. There are 14 residues in the CDR3. The CDR3 is CASSWEGMNTEAFF. The CDR3 nucleotides read TGTGCCAGCAGTTGGGAGGGCATGAACACTGAAGCTTTCTTT.

For the CDR3, the DNA is TGTGCCAGCAGCCAAGGTCCGGGGAATACCTACGAGCAGTACTTC. Residues: CASSQGPGNTYEQYF. V is TRBV4-2 and J is TRBJ2-7, with D tentatively TRBD2 (5 bases). This CDR3 region has 15 residues. The V end was cut by 1 base, the J end by 2 bases, with 12 bases between. CDR1 LGHNA and CDR2 YNFKEQ come from the germline V gene.

The V and J genes are TRBV19 and TRBJ1-1; 9 bases are a match to TRBD1. Germline values: CDR1 LNHDA, CDR2 SQIVND (reference sequence). CDR3 length equals 15 residues. V was pared by 2 bases and J by 8 bases, with 9 bases of the junction left unmatched. As DNA, the CDR3 is TGTGCCAGTAGTATAATTCCGGGACAGGGAATAGAAGCTTTCTTT. Translation gives CASSIIPGQGIEAFF. The full variable domain, its missing parts supplied by reference TRBV19 and TRBJ1-1, is DGGITQSPKYLFRKEGQNVTLSCEQNLNHDAMYWYRQDPGQGLRLIYYSQIVNDFQKGDIAEGYSVSREKKESFPLTVTSAQKNPTAFYLCASSIIPGQGIEAFFGQGTRLTVV.

This clonotype was counted many times. The rearrangement links TRBV2 to TRBJ2-5; D call uncertain. There are 11 residues in the CDR3. The V and J ends lost 3 bases and 3 bases respectively, with 2 bases between them. Germline V gives CDR1 SNHLY, CDR2 FYNNEI. CDR3 bases: TGTGCCAGCAGTGATGAAGAGACCCAGTACTTC. This sequence encodes CASSDEETQYF.

This chain connects TRBV7-3 to TRBJ2-3, with 7 bases that match TRBD1. Trimming cost V 5 bases and J 2 bases; bases outside gene matches: 10. CDR1 SGHTA and CDR2 FQGTGA come from the germline V gene. This CDR3 region has 16 residues. CDR3 nucleotide sequence: TGTGCCAGCAGCCCAAGGGACAGTGGGGCCACAGATACGCAGTATTTT. It encodes CASSPRDSGATDTQYF.

Only a few counts were recorded for this clonotype. V gene TRBV27 combines with J gene TRBJ1-4; D is unclear. The CDR3 contains 14 residues. Germline V gene lookup returns CDR1 MNHEY and CDR2 SMNVEV (reference sequence). V gave up 8 bases and J gave up 3 bases, with 13 bases separating them. The CDR3 DNA is TGTGCCAGCCGATCCTACGAGGCTAATGAAAAACTGTTTTTT. Its translation is CASRSYEANEKLFF.

This clonotype showed up just a few times. This chain joins TRBV28 and TRBJ2-3, with D perhaps TRBD1 or TRBD2 (5 bases each). Germline CDR1 and CDR2: MDHEN and SYDVKM. CDR3 size: 17 residues. V was trimmed by 3 bases and J by 2 bases, leaving 18 bases between them. This CDR3 is CASSFPLKRDHTDTQYF. In DNA, the CDR3 is TGTGCCAGCAGTTTTCCCCTCAAAAGGGACCACACAGATACGCAGTATTTT. Complete variable domain (other parts from reference TRBV28 and TRBJ2-3): DVKVTQSSRYLVKRTGEKVFLECVQDMDHENMFWYRQDPGLGLRLIYFSYDVKMKEKGDIPEGYSVSREKKERFSLILESASTNQTSMYLCASSFPLKRDHTDTQYFGPGTRLTVL.

The chain employs TRBV19 and TRBJ2-2; D uncertain. Germline assignment: CDR1 LNHDA and CDR2 SQIVND (reference sequence). This CDR3 is 14 amino acids long. V was pared by 11 bases and J by 5 bases, with 18 bases between. The CDR3 region is CASSEEIGTGELFF. CDR3 nucleotide sequence: TGTGCCTCGAGCGAGGAAATCGGAACCGGGGAGCTGTTTTTT.

As DNA, the CDR3 is TGTGCCAGCAGCGTAGAGATCGGAGCGGGGGCCGCCTACAATGAGCAGTTCTTC. Protein sequence: CASSVEIGAGAAYNEQFF. The chain employs TRBV7-9 and TRBJ2-1; 8 nucleotides line up with TRBD2. CDR1 is SEHNR, CDR2 FQNEAQ, per germline (reference sequence). V was pared by 5 bases and J by 2 bases, with 14 bases of the junction left unmatched. The CDR3 is 18 amino acids.

The chain is built from TRBV9 and TRBJ1-1; D call uncertain. Germline V lookup: CDR1 SGDLS, CDR2 YYNGEE. The V end was cut by 6 bases, the J end by 1 base, with 10 bases between. There are 13 residues in the CDR3. CDR3 loop: CASTPDGNTEAFF. CDR3 nucleotides: TGTGCCAGCACCCCCGACGGGAACACTGAAGCTTTCTTT.

Of note for this clonotype: A much larger clone lies one base from this, so it may be a read error. This chain uses TRBV7-2 with TRBJ2-3; maybe TRBD2 (5 bases). The V gene's germline CDR1 is SGHTA and CDR2 FQGNSA. The CDR3 is 15 residues long. CDR3 in DNA: TGTGCCAGCAGCTTTCTTCCATCGGAGGCAGATACGCGGTATTTT. Amino acids: CASSFLPSEADTRYF.

The sample holds many counts of this clonotype. The V and J genes are TRBV7-2 and TRBJ1-3, with D unresolved. Per the germline V gene, CDR1 is SGHTA and CDR2 is FQGNSA. Trimming cost V 1 base and J 0 bases, with 4 bases left between them. CDR3 length: 14 residues. The CDR3 here is CASSLEGSGNTIYF. CDR3 bases: TGTGCCAGCAGCTTAGAAGGCTCTGGAAACACCATATATTTT.

Only one count was recorded for this clonotype. The chain has TRBV4-1 and TRBJ2-1; 8 bases map to TRBD1. V was pared by 0 bases and J by 3 bases, with 7 bases of the junction left unmatched. This CDR3 is built from 17 residues. CDR1 is MGHRA and CDR2 is YSYEKL in the germline V gene. CDR3: CASSQDPVGQGYNEQFF. The CDR3 DNA reads TGCGCCAGCAGCCAAGATCCAGTAGGACAGGGCTACAATGAGCAGTTCTTC.

This rearrangement joins TRBV28 to TRBJ2-5, with D perhaps matching TRBD2 (5 bases). The germline V gene has CDR1 MDHEN and CDR2 SYDVKM. V lost 8 bases and J 2 bases, leaving 18 bases between the germline ends. This CDR3 region has 15 residues. CDR3 sequence reads: CASRPPGSVQETQYF. CDR3 in DNA: TGTGCCAGCCGACCCCCTGGTAGCGTACAAGAGACCCAGTACTTC.